The rows below give T cell receptor beta chains drawn from one sample of a study of cytomegalovirus exposure and HLA in healthy donors. Using immunoSEQ multiplex PCR, the repertoire was profiled, and TCRdb retains in-frame clones only, with some absent. This sample carries roughly 140,000 clones, 79% of them seen once, and the ten largest clones take around 6.6%. Sequenced: PBMCs. These TCRs come from a man aged 45-65 years in good health and CMV-seropositive. CDR3s include the opening cysteine and the closing phenylalanine or tryptophan. The D gene is left open where the match is weak. Clone size is shown for a subset of rows, as once, few, many or a class of expanded clone.

>TRBV27|TRBJ2-1|.|.
TGTGCCAGCAGCCCCAGGAATATCAATGAGCAGTTCTTC
CASSPRNINEQFF
>TRBV5-6|TRBJ2-1|.|.
TGTGCCAGCAGCTCTCAGCCGGGGTCCTACAATGAGCAGTTCTTC
CASSSQPGSYNEQFF
>TRBV16|TRBJ1-2|.|.
TGTGCCAGCAGCCCGTTGGGGAGGGGCGGAAGCTTTACCTTC
CASSPLGRGGSFTF
>TRBV11-2|TRBJ2-7|TRBD2|few
TGTGCCAGCAGCGGGGAGGGACTAGCGGGGCCCTACGAGCAGTACTTC
CASSGEGLAGPYEQYF
>TRBV6-1|TRBJ2-7|.|.
TGTGCCAGCAGTGAAGCGCCGGGGAGTTCCTACAAGCAGTACTTC
CASSEAPGSSYKQYF
>TRBV18|TRBJ2-1|TRBD2|.
TGTGCCAGCTCACCGGGACTAGCGGGAGGGGATGAGCAGTTCTTC
CASSPGLAGGDEQFF
>TRBV6-1|TRBJ1-4|.|.
TGTGCCAGCAGTGAAGATCTCTCTTTCAAACTCAGGGGTGAAAAACTGTTTTTT
CASSEDLSFKLRGEKLFF
>TRBV28|TRBJ1-5|.|.
TGTGCCAGCAAATCGGGGGAAAGGAGTCAGCCCCAGCATTTT
CASKSGERSQPQHF
>TRBV6-5|TRBJ1-1|.|.
TGTGCCAGCAGGAGATGGGGGGGCGGGGGCACTGAAGCTTTCTTT
CASRRWGGGGTEAFF
>TRBV5-1|TRBJ1-1|TRBD1|.
TGCGCCAGCAGCTTTGGCACAGGGGGGGTCATGAACACTGAAGCTTTCTTT
CASSFGTGGVMNTEAFF
>TRBV30|TRBJ2-5|.|.
TGTGCCTGGAGCTTGACAGTGCGAGAGACCCAGTACTTC
CAWSLTVRETQYF
>TRBV6-5|TRBJ1-4|.|few
TGTGCCAGCAGAACAGCTAATGAAAAACTGTTTTTT
CASRTANEKLFF
>TRBV28|TRBJ1-2|TRBD1|.
TGTGCCAGCAGACAGGGGACTTACAACTATGGCTACACCTTC
CASRQGTYNYGYTF
>TRBV19|TRBJ2-5|.|.
TGTGCCAGTAAGAGGCAGGGTGAGACCCAGTACTTC
CASKRQGETQYF
>TRBV11-1|TRBJ2-5|.|.
TGTGCCAGCAAGAAACAGGGTGAAGTAGGGGAGACCCAGTACTTC
CASKKQGEVGETQYF
>TRBV19|TRBJ1-5|TRBD1|.
TGTGCCAGTAGTACGGAGACAGGGAGGAATCAGCCCCAGCATTTT
CASSTETGRNQPQHF
>TRBV7-9|TRBJ2-1|.|.
TGTGCCAGCAGCTACAGGGTCTCGGGATCCTACAATGAGCAGTTCTTC
CASSYRVSGSYNEQFF
>TRBV9|TRBJ1-1|.|.
TGTGCCAGCAGCGTAGCTCCCGGGAACACTGAAGCTTTCTTT
CASSVAPGNTEAFF
>TRBV6-1|TRBJ2-2|TRBD1|few
TGTGCCAGCAGCCCCGGGACAGGGGATCCCGGGGAGCTGTTTTTT
CASSPGTGDPGELFF
>TRBV28|TRBJ2-7|TRBD1|.
TGTGCCAGCAGTTTATATGGGACAGGCTCCTACGAGCAGTACTTC
CASSLYGTGSYEQYF
>TRBV18|TRBJ2-2|TRBD2|.
TGTGCCAGCTCACCATCGACTAGCCAACGGGCCGGGGAGCTGTTTTTT
CASSPSTSQRAGELFF
>TRBV7-3|TRBJ1-2|.|.
TGTGCCAGCAGCACCCGAGCCAATCTAGGCTACACCTTC
CASSTRANLGYTF
>TRBV5-1|TRBJ2-2|.|.
TGCGCCAGCAGCTTTGGACTAAACACCGGGGAGCTGTTTTTT
CASSFGLNTGELFF
>TRBV5-4|TRBJ1-3|.|.
TGTGCCAGCAGCCCCACAGGGCCCGGAAACACCATATATTTT
CASSPTGPGNTIYF
>TRBV29-1|TRBJ1-1|TRBD1|.
TGCAGCGCCAAAAGACAGGGGACCACTGAAGCTTTCTTT
CSAKRQGTTEAFF
>TRBV28|TRBJ1-2|TRBD1|.
TGTGCCAGCAGTTCTACAGGGGTAGTATATGGCTACACCTTC
CASSSTGVVYGYTF
>TRBV6-1|TRBJ1-2|.|.
TGTGCCAGCAGAGCTTCGGGTTTTGACTATGGCTACACCTTC
CASRASGFDYGYTF
>TRBV5-1|TRBJ2-4|TRBD2|.
TGCGCCAGCAGCTCCCAAGGACTAGCGGGTCCCTTACTAGCCAAAAACATTCAGTACTTC
CASSSQGLAGPLLAKNIQYF
>TRBV27|TRBJ2-5|.|.
TGTGCCAGCAGTCCGCAGGGGTCCCGAGAGACCCAGTACTTC
CASSPQGSRETQYF
>TRBV5-4|TRBJ2-1|.|.
TGTGCCAGCAGCACAACAGGGACCTACAATGAGCAGTTCTTC
CASSTTGTYNEQFF
>TRBV2|TRBJ2-7|TRBD1|once
TGTGCCAGCACGGTCCGACAGGGGGGATCCTACGAGCAGTACTTC
CASTVRQGGSYEQYF
>TRBV15|TRBJ1-5|TRBD1|.
TGTGCCACCAGCAGAGATATCGGCAGGGGGATTGTTCAGCCCCAGCATTTT
CATSRDIGRGIVQPQHF
>TRBV10-3|TRBJ2-2|.|few
TGTGCCATCCCAACGGGTTCTGCGAACACCGGGGAGCTGTTTTTT
CAIPTGSANTGELFF
>TRBV5-1|TRBJ1-4|.|.
TGCGCCAGCAGCTTGGCAGATACAGGGAATGAAAAACTGTTTTTT
CASSLADTGNEKLFF
>TRBV10-3|TRBJ2-2|TRBD1|.
TGTGCCATCAGCCCGACAGGGTCGAACACCGGGGAGCTGTTTTTT
CAISPTGSNTGELFF
>TRBV6-5|TRBJ1-2|.|.
TGTGCCAGCAGCTCTCCCGGGACAACCCACTATGGCTACACCTTC
CASSSPGTTHYGYTF
>TRBV29-1|TRBJ2-5|TRBD1|.
TGCAGCGTCGCCGGACAGGGGCAAGAGACCCAGTACTTC
CSVAGQGQETQYF
>TRBV28|TRBJ2-5|.|.
TGTGCCAGCAACAGGGATGGAGAGACCCAGTACTTC
CASNRDGETQYF
>TRBV9|TRBJ1-5|TRBD1|once
TGTGCCAGCAGCGGGACAGGGGTATCCCAGCCCCAGCATTTT
CASSGTGVSQPQHF
>TRBV5-1|TRBJ2-3|.|once
TGCGCCAGCAGCTTAAAAGCTACGACTAGCACAGATACGCAGTATTTT
CASSLKATTSTDTQYF
>TRBV19|TRBJ2-1|.|.
TGTGCCAGTAGCCCCCAACAGGGAAGCTCCTACAATGAGCAGTTCTTC
CASSPQQGSSYNEQFF
>TRBV11-2|TRBJ2-7|TRBD2|.
TGTGCCAGCAGCTCAAGAGCGGGAGTCGTCGACGAGCAGTACTTC
CASSSRAGVVDEQYF